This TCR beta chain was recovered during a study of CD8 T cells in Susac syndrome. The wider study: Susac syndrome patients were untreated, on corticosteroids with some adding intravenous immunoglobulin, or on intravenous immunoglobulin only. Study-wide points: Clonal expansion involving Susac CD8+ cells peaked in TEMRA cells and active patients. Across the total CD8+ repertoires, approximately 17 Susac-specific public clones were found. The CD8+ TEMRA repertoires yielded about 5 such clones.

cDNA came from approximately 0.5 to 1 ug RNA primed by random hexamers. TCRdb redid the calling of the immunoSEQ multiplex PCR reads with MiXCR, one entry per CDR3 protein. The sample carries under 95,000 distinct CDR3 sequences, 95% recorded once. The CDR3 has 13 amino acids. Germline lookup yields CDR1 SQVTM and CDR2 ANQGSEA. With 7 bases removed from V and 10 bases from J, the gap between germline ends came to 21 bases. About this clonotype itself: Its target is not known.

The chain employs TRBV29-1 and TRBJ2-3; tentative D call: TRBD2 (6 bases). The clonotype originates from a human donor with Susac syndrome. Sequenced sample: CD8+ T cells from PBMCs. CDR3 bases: TGCAGCGCTGACCGGGACTCAGGGACGGCGCAGTATTTT. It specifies CSADRDSGTAQYF.